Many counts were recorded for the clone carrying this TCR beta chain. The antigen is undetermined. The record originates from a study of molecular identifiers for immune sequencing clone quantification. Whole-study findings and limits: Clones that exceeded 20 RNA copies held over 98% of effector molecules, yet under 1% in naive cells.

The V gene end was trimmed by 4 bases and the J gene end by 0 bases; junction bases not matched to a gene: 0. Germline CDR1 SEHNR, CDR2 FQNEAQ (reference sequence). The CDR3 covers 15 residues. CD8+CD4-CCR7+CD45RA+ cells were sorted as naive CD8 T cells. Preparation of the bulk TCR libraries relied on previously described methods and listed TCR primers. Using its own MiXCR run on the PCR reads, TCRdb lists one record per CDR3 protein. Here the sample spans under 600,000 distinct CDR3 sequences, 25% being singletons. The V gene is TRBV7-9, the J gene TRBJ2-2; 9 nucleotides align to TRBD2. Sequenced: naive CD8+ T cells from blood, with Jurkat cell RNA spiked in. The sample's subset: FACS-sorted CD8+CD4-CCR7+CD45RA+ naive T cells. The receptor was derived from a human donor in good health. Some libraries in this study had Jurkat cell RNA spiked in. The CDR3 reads CASSSSGANTGELFF. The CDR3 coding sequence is TGTGCCAGCAGCTCTAGCGGGGCGAACACCGGGGAGCTGTTTTTT.